This T cell receptor (beta chain) was identified during a study of tumor-infiltrating lymphocytes in primary liver carcinoma. Study-level results: The study found only about 7-25% of top clones in all five tumor regions. It was in tumors, not blood, that the top-250-clone fraction was significantly higher (p = 0.039).

Germline V gene data show CDR1 as SGHDT and CDR2 as YYEEEE. The CDR3 consists of 16 residues. cDNA specific to TCR beta was made from 450 to 500 ng of total RNA, with a constant-region primer employed for priming. Three-round nested multiplex PCR performed with slightly modified ARM-PCR produced the TCR beta libraries. For around 11 cycles apiece, the opening two PCR rounds ran with TRBV1-TRBV30 forward primers and a C-beta reverse primer. TCRdb reanalysed the multiplex PCR reads using MiXCR and keeps one entry per CDR3 protein. The profile covers 150,000 to 200,000 distinct CDR3 sequences, with around four fifths appearing a single time and 18% taken by the ten largest. DNA and RNA were both co-extracted from about 19-30 mg of bulk tissue that had not been sorted. Enrolled patients were chronically infected with HBV and treatment-naive. Points on this clonotype: Its antigen is still unknown. The germline gene is not matched at one end of the junction; a read error may be the cause.

This clonotype was obtained from a man aged 35-49 years with primary liver carcinoma and hepatitis B virus infection. The chain is built from TRBV5-6 and TRBJ1-3; TRBD1 is a possible D gene (5 bases). Sequenced input: tumor tissue from primary liver carcinoma. In DNA form, the CDR3 reads TGTACCAGCAGCTTGGAAGGACATGGTTCTGGAAACACCATATATTTT. Translation: CTSSLEGHGSGNTIYF.